This T cell receptor (beta chain) derives from a study of blood T cell repertoires in COVID-19. Study at large: Acute-phase and convalescent COVID-19 samples originated in the United States, Italy and Spain. The cDNA or gDNA used as material had been derived from T cells, B-cell-depleted T cells, or PBMCs.

This clone was recorded at least ten times. In the original workflow: Reference gene primer amplification gave nucleated cell count estimates. Profiled with immunoSEQ multiplex PCR; TCRdb holds only in-frame clones, not every one. For V, J and clone size, that table is used; D and trimming come from the DNA. The table records roughly 290,000 clones, approximately 85% of them present only once. J lost 6 bases, V lost 3 bases, and 13 bases had no gene match. The CDR3 consists of 16 residues. The V gene's germline CDR1 is WNHNN and CDR2 SYGVQD (reference sequence). This clonotype originated in a human donor with COVID-19, enrolled during active disease. The donor label of this sample is uncertain. J is TRBJ1-2 and V is TRBV10-1; 7 bases map to TRBD1. Specimen: peripheral blood. The CDR3 spells CASSDKPGQNGHGYTF. The CDR3 DNA reads as TGCGCCAGCAGTGACAAACCGGGACAGAACGGCCATGGCTACACCTTC.